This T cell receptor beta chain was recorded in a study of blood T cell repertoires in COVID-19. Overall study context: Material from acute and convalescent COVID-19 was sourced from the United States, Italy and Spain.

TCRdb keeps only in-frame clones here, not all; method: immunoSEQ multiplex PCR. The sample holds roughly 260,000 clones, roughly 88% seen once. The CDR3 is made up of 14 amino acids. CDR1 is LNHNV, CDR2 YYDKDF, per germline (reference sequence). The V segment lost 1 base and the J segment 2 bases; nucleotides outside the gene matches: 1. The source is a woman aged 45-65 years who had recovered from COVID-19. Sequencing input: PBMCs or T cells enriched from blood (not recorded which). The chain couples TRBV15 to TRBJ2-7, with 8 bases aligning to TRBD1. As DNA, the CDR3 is TGTGCCACCAGCAGAGGACAGGGGACCTACGAGCAGTACTTC. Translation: CATSRGQGTYEQYF.